This T cell receptor (beta chain) was identified during a study of blood T cell repertoires in COVID-19. The CDR3 is made up of 21 amino acids. The germline V gene encodes CDR1 SGDLS and CDR2 YYNGEE. J was trimmed by 3 bases and V by 0 bases; bases with no gene match: 21. This table comes from immunoSEQ multiplex PCR, and its TCRdb copy is limited to in-frame clones, with some not included. The sample lists about 480,000 clones; less than 90% were seen once. The origin of this receptor is a woman in her sixties who had recovered from COVID-19. This rearrangement joins TRBV9 to TRBJ1-5; 7 bases match TRBD1. The sequencing sample was made of PBMCs or T cells enriched from blood (not recorded which). The CDR3 reads CASSVVSRGDREDKNNQPQHF. The CDR3 bases are TGTGCCAGCAGCGTAGTATCTAGGGGAGACAGGGAGGATAAGAACAATCAGCCCCAGCATTTT. The variable domain in full, completed from reference TRBV9 and TRBJ1-5, reads DSGVTQTPKHLITATGQRVTLRCSPRSGDLSVYWYQQSLDQGLQFLIQYYNGEERAKGNILERFSAQQFPDLHSELNLSSLELGDSALYFCASSVVSRGDREDKNNQPQHFGDGTRLSIL.